This T cell receptor (beta chain) is from a study of identical twins. Study-level points and caveats: Out-of-frame TCR alpha sharing observed in monozygotic twins exceeded model estimates.

Via MiXCR, TCRdb re-called the 5' RACE reads, giving one row per CDR3 protein. The table has a few hundred thousand distinct CDR3 sequences, around 20% seen once. This clonotype came up many times. The antigen is unknown. The V and J ends lost 3 bases and 2 bases respectively, with 11 bases between them. The CDR3 is 15 amino acids. Germline CDR1 reads LGHNA; CDR2 reads YSLEER. Material for sequencing was naive T cells sorted from blood. The V gene is TRBV4-3, the J gene TRBJ1-3; no clear D. This TCR was recovered from a man between 50 and 59 years old in good health. The CDR3 DNA reads as TGCGCCAGCAGCCAGTCCGTGGAGGCTGGAAACACCATATATTTT. Its protein product is CASSQSVEAGNTIYF.